This TCR beta chain was recovered during a study of T cells after yellow fever vaccination. At least ten counts were recorded for this clonotype. Its specificity is not known. TCRdb fed the 5' RACE reads into MiXCR, producing one record per CDR3 protein. The data show around 260,000 distinct CDR3 sequences, with about 5% seen just once and under 3.5% held by the top ten. Germline values: CDR1 SNHLY, CDR2 FYNNEI. V was shortened by 2 bases and J by 4 bases, with 11 bases between the two germline ends. This CDR3 is built from 14 residues. Regarding the study as a whole: Clones from primary vaccination mostly reappeared after the booster (96% CD4, about 88% CD8). A small share of clonotypes appeared in both CD4 and CD8 compartments.

The chain joins TRBV2 to TRBJ1-2; D is perhaps TRBD1 (6 bases). The source material was CD4+ T cells sorted from PBMCs, sampled on the day of the yellow fever booster vaccination. The TCR sequence derives from a young man who received the YFV17D yellow fever vaccine. CDR3 sequence reads: CASSEQGIIYGYTF. In nucleotides, the CDR3 is TGTGCCAGCAGTGAACAGGGGATTATCTATGGCTACACCTTC.